This T cell receptor (beta chain) was observed in a study of T cell changes during pregnancy in multiple sclerosis. This clone was seen just once. Using immunoSEQ multiplex PCR, the repertoire was profiled, and TCRdb retains in-frame clones only, with some absent. There are around 60,000 clones in the sample; roughly 92% occur only once, and approximately 1.4% lies in the top ten. The CDR3 sequence is 17 residues long. The genes are TRBV21-1 and TRBJ1-2. TRBV21-1 is marked as a pseudogene. The sequence was collected from a female donor with multiple sclerosis, enrolled in a pregnancy study. Sample: peripheral blood, taken in the second trimester of pregnancy. CDR3 protein: CASSWPSQRLSTYGYTF. As DNA, the CDR3 is TGTGCCAGCAGCTGGCCGTCCCAGAGGTTATCAACCTATGGCTACACCTTC.